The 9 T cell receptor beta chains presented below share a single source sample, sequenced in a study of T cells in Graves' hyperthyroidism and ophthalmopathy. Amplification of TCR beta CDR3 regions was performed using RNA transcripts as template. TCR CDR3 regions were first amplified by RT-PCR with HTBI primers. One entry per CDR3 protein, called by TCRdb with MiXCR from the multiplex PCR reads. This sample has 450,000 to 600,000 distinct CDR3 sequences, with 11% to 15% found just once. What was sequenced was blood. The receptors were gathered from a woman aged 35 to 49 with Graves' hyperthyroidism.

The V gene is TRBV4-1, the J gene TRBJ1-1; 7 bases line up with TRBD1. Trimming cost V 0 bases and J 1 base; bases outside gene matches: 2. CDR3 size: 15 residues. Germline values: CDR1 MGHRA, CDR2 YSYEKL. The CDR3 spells CASSQEGQSNTEAFF. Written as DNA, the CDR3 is TGCGCCAGCAGCCAAGAGGGACAGTCGAACACTGAAGCTTTCTTT.

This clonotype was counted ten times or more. This CDR3 is CASSLGQGWNEQYF. The CDR3 coding sequence is TGCGCCAGCAGCTTGGGGCAGGGATGGAACGAGCAGTACTTC. This chain uses TRBV5-1 with TRBJ2-7; D possibly corresponds to TRBD1 (5 bases). With 0 bases removed from V and 5 bases from J, the gap between germline ends came to 12 bases. CDR1 SGHRS and CDR2 YFSETQ come from the germline V gene. CDR3 length equals 14 residues.

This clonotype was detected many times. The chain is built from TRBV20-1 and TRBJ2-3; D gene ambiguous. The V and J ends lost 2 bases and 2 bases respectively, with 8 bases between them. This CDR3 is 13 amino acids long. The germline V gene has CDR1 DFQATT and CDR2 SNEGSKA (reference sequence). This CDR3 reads CSARLENTDTQYF. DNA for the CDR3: TGCAGTGCTAGACTGGAGAACACAGATACGCAGTATTTT.

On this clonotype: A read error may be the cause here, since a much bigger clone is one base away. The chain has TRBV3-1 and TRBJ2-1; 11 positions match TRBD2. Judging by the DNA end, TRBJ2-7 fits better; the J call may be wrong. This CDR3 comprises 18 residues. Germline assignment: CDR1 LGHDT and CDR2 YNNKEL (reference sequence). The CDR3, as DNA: TGTGCCAGCAGCAAGGATCCTGTCCTAGCGGGAGGTAACAATGAGCAGTACTTC. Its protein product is CASSKDPVLAGGNNEQYF.

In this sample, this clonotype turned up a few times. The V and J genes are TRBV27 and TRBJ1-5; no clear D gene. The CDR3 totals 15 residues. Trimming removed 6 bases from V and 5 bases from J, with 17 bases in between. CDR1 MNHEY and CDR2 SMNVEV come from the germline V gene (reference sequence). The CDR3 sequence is CASRPTDLSDQPQHF. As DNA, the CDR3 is TGTGCCAGCAGACCAACGGACTTGTCTGATCAGCCCCAGCATTTT.

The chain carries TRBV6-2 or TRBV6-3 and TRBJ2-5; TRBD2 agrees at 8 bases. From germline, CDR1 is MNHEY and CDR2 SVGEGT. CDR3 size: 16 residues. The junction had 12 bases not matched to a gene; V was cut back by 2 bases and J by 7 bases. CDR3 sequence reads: CASSYLPGAGDGTQYF. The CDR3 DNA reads TGTGCCAGCAGTTACCTGCCGGGAGCGGGAGATGGGACCCAGTACTTC.

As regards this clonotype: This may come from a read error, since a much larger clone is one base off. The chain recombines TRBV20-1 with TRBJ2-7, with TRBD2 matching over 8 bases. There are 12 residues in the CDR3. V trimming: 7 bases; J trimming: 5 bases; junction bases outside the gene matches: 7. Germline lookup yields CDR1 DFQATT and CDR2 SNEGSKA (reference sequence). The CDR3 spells CSVQRGKNEQYF. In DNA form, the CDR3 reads TGCAGTGTTCAGCGGGGGAAAAACGAGCAGTACTTC.

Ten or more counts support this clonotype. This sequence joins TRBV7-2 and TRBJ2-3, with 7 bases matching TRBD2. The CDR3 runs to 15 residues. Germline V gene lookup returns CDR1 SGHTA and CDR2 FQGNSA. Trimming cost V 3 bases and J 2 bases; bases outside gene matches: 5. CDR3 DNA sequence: TGTGCCAGCAGCTTTATGGCGGGAGACACAGATACGCAGTATTTT. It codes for CASSFMAGDTDTQYF.

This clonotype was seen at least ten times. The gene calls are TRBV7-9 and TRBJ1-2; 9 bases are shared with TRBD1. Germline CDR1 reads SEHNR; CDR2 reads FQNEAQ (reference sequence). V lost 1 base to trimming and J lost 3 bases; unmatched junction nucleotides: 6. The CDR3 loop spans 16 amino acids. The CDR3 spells CASSLEGDRVDYGYTF. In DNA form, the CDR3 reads TGTGCCAGCAGCTTAGAAGGGGACAGGGTGGACTATGGCTACACCTTC.